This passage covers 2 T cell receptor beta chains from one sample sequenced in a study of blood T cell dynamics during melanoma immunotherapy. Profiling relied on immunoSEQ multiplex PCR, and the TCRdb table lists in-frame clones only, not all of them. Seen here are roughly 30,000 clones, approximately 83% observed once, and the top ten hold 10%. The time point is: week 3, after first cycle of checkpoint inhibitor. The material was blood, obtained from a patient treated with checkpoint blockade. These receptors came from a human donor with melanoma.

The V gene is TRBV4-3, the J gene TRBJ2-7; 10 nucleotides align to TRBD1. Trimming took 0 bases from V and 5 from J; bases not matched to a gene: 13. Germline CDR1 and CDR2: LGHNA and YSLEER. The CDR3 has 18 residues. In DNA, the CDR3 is TGCGCCAGCAGCCAAGATATTGCTGGGACAGGGGTACCCAACGAGCAGTACTTC. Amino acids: CASSQDIAGTGVPNEQYF.

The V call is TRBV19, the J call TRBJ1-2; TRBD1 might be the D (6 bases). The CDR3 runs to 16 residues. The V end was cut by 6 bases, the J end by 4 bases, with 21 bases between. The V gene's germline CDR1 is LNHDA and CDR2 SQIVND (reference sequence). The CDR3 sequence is CASRRKRGEEGYGYTF. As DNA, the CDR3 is TGTGCCAGTAGAAGGAAGAGGGGGGAAGAGGGCTATGGCTACACCTTC.